These T cell receptor beta chains were read from a single sample in a study of CD8 T cells in ankylosing spondylitis. Via MiXCR, TCRdb re-called the 5' RACE reads, giving one row per CDR3 protein. The table records roughly 250,000 distinct CDR3 sequences, over 9.5% of them present only once. Sequencing was carried out using blood, either unsorted or a sorted T cell fraction (not recorded which). These receptor sequences come from a male donor with ankylosing spondylitis or in good health (not recorded which). The CDR3 runs from the conserved cysteine through the conserved F or W. Each record gives: CDR3 length, J gene, clone size, D gene, V gene, CDR3 DNA, CDR3 protein. The D gene is left open where the match is weak. Clone size is stated in some rows and not others, as once, few, many or a class when expanded.

len: 14; j_gene: TRBJ2-1; abundance: few; d_gene: .; v_gene: TRBV7-2; CDR3nt: TGTGCCAGCAGCTTAGGTAGTGTGAGGCCTGACCAGTTCTTC; CDR3aa: CASSLGSVRPDQFF
len: 16; j_gene: TRBJ2-3; abundance: many; d_gene: TRBD2; v_gene: TRBV5-1; CDR3nt: TGCGCCAGCAGCTCGAGACTAGCGAAGAGGACAGATACGCAGTATTTT; CDR3aa: CASSSRLAKRTDTQYF
len: 12; j_gene: TRBJ2-7; abundance: .; d_gene: TRBD1; v_gene: TRBV5-1; CDR3nt: TGCACCAGCAGATCGGGACAGTACAAGCAGTACTTC; CDR3aa: CTSRSGQYKQYF
len: 13; j_gene: TRBJ2-1; abundance: .; d_gene: .; v_gene: TRBV11-2; CDR3nt: TGTGCCAGCAGCTTACTAGAGAAGGGGGAGCAGTTCTTC; CDR3aa: CASSLLEKGEQFF
len: 14; j_gene: TRBJ1-2; abundance: .; d_gene: TRBD1; v_gene: TRBV5-1; CDR3nt: TGCGCCAGCAGCTTGGTAGGGGGCGCAGATGGCTACACCTTC; CDR3aa: CASSLVGGADGYTF
len: 14; j_gene: TRBJ2-3; abundance: many; d_gene: .; v_gene: TRBV5-1; CDR3nt: TGCGCCAGCAGCATGCGAGATCGGGAAGATACGCAGTATTTT; CDR3aa: CASSMRDREDTQYF
len: 13; j_gene: TRBJ1-5; abundance: many; d_gene: .; v_gene: TRBV12-3/TRBV12-4; CDR3nt: TGTGCCAGCAGTTTATCGGAACATCAGCCCCAGCATTTT; CDR3aa: CASSLSEHQPQHF
len: 14; j_gene: TRBJ2-2; abundance: many; d_gene: .; v_gene: TRBV15; CDR3nt: TGTGCCACCAGCAGGGGACCGAACACCGGGGAGCTGTTTTTT; CDR3aa: CATSRGPNTGELFF
len: 14; j_gene: TRBJ2-2; abundance: many; d_gene: .; v_gene: TRBV20-1; CDR3nt: TGCAGTGCTAGGGATTTGGGGCGGTCCGGGGAGCTGTTTTTT; CDR3aa: CSARDLGRSGELFF
len: 14; j_gene: TRBJ1-1; abundance: many; d_gene: .; v_gene: TRBV12-3/TRBV12-4; CDR3nt: TGTGCCAGCAGTTTCCAGGATAGGAACGCTGAAGCTTTCTTT; CDR3aa: CASSFQDRNAEAFF
len: 13; j_gene: TRBJ1-5; abundance: many; d_gene: .; v_gene: TRBV20-1; CDR3nt: TGCAGTGCGAGGGCGGTCCCGGGGAAGCCCCAGCATTTT; CDR3aa: CSARAVPGKPQHF
len: 14; j_gene: TRBJ2-5; abundance: many; d_gene: TRBD2; v_gene: TRBV12-3/TRBV12-4; CDR3nt: TGTGCCAGCAGCCCTAGCGGGAGGGGAGAGACCCAGTACTTC; CDR3aa: CASSPSGRGETQYF
len: 14; j_gene: TRBJ2-7; abundance: .; d_gene: .; v_gene: TRBV5-1; CDR3nt: TGCGCCAGCAGCCCGACGCGCAACTCCTACGAGCAGTACTTC; CDR3aa: CASSPTRNSYEQYF
len: 14; j_gene: TRBJ2-2; abundance: .; d_gene: TRBD2; v_gene: TRBV7-2; CDR3nt: TGTGCCAGCAGCTCGGGACTAAGTTTCGGGGAGCTGTTTTTT; CDR3aa: CASSSGLSFGELFF
len: 15; j_gene: TRBJ2-4; abundance: many; d_gene: .; v_gene: TRBV5-1; CDR3nt: TGCGCCAGCAGCTTGGATTCAGGAGTCAAAAACATTCAGTACTTC; CDR3aa: CASSLDSGVKNIQYF
len: 16; j_gene: TRBJ2-3; abundance: few; d_gene: .; v_gene: TRBV11-2; CDR3nt: TGTGCCAGCAGCTTAGATAACGGGGGGCCTAGAGATACGCAGTATTTT; CDR3aa: CASSLDNGGPRDTQYF
len: 15; j_gene: TRBJ2-1; abundance: few; d_gene: .; v_gene: TRBV11-3; CDR3nt: TGTGCCAGCAGCTTATCGGGACTCAGGTTCAATGAGCAGTTCTTC; CDR3aa: CASSLSGLRFNEQFF
len: 14; j_gene: TRBJ2-7; abundance: few; d_gene: .; v_gene: TRBV5-1; CDR3nt: TGCGCCAGCAGCTTACACGGCAGGGTCAACGAGCAGTACTTC; CDR3aa: CASSLHGRVNEQYF
len: 15; j_gene: TRBJ2-2; abundance: many; d_gene: .; v_gene: TRBV12-3/TRBV12-4; CDR3nt: TGTGCCAGCGGCCCCGGCCCCACGGTCACCGGGGAGCTGTTTTTT; CDR3aa: CASGPGPTVTGELFF
len: 13; j_gene: TRBJ2-5; abundance: many; d_gene: TRBD2; v_gene: TRBV28; CDR3nt: TGTGCCAGCAGTCCGGCGGGAGGAGAGACCCAGTACTTC; CDR3aa: CASSPAGGETQYF
len: 13; j_gene: TRBJ2-1; abundance: many; d_gene: TRBD2; v_gene: TRBV5-1; CDR3nt: TGCGCCAGCTTCGGGACTAGCGGGAGGGAGCAGTTCTTC; CDR3aa: CASFGTSGREQFF
len: 16; j_gene: TRBJ1-3; abundance: many; d_gene: .; v_gene: TRBV5-1; CDR3nt: TGCGCCAGCAGCTTGGAATCGGGAGGCGTCGGAAACACCATATATTTT; CDR3aa: CASSLESGGVGNTIYF
len: 15; j_gene: TRBJ2-1; abundance: few; d_gene: .; v_gene: TRBV18; CDR3nt: TGTGCCAGCTCACCACAAGATGCGGCCGGGAATGAGCAGTTCTTC; CDR3aa: CASSPQDAAGNEQFF
len: 14; j_gene: TRBJ2-3; abundance: many; d_gene: .; v_gene: TRBV11-2; CDR3nt: TGTGCCAGCAGCTTACTTGGACTTACAGATACGCAGTATTTT; CDR3aa: CASSLLGLTDTQYF
len: 15; j_gene: TRBJ1-2; abundance: many; d_gene: .; v_gene: TRBV25-1; CDR3nt: TGTGCCAGCAGCCACGGGGCCGGGGACGACTATGGCTACACCTTC; CDR3aa: CASSHGAGDDYGYTF
len: 13; j_gene: TRBJ1-1; abundance: .; d_gene: .; v_gene: TRBV9; CDR3nt: TGTGCCAGCAGCCCACAGGCCATCACTGAAGCTTTCTTT; CDR3aa: CASSPQAITEAFF
len: 15; j_gene: TRBJ2-1; abundance: many; d_gene: TRBD2; v_gene: TRBV10-3; CDR3nt: TGTGCCATCAGTGAGTCTAGCGGGCTTGACAATGAGCAGTTCTTC; CDR3aa: CAISESSGLDNEQFF
len: 11; j_gene: TRBJ1-2; abundance: many; d_gene: .; v_gene: TRBV2; CDR3nt: TGTGCCAGCACGAATAACTATGGCTACACCTTC; CDR3aa: CASTNNYGYTF
len: 15; j_gene: TRBJ2-3; abundance: .; d_gene: .; v_gene: TRBV6-4; CDR3nt: TGTGCCAGCAGTGAGGGGGGCGTTGAGTCCGATACGCAGTATTTT; CDR3aa: CASSEGGVESDTQYF
len: 18; j_gene: TRBJ2-2; abundance: few; d_gene: TRBD2; v_gene: TRBV6-1; CDR3nt: TGTGCCAGCAGCCGCCCTAGACTAGCGGGAGGGAGCACCGGGGAGCTGTTTTTT; CDR3aa: CASSRPRLAGGSTGELFF
len: 15; j_gene: TRBJ2-1; abundance: many; d_gene: TRBD2; v_gene: TRBV2; CDR3nt: TGTGCCAGCGAGAAAGGACTAGCGGGGTTCAATGAGCAGTTCTTC; CDR3aa: CASEKGLAGFNEQFF
len: 13; j_gene: TRBJ2-5; abundance: many; d_gene: TRBD2; v_gene: TRBV10-3; CDR3nt: TGTGCCATCAGTGAGAGGGAGGGCGAGACCCAGTACTTC; CDR3aa: CAISEREGETQYF
len: 14; j_gene: TRBJ2-3; abundance: many; d_gene: .; v_gene: TRBV10-3; CDR3nt: TGTGCCATCAGTGCTACTAGCTTTAGAGATACGCAGTATTTT; CDR3aa: CAISATSFRDTQYF
len: 14; j_gene: TRBJ2-7; abundance: many; d_gene: TRBD1; v_gene: TRBV10-3; CDR3nt: TGTGCCATCAGTGGGTCTGGACAGGGGTACGAGCAGTACTTC; CDR3aa: CAISGSGQGYEQYF
len: 12; j_gene: TRBJ1-1; abundance: many; d_gene: TRBD1; v_gene: TRBV20-1; CDR3nt: TGCAGTACCTGGGACAGCAACACTGAAGCTTTCTTT; CDR3aa: CSTWDSNTEAFF
len: 16; j_gene: TRBJ2-1; abundance: .; d_gene: TRBD2; v_gene: TRBV3-1; CDR3nt: TGTGCCAGCAGCCAGGGACTAGCGGGACTTAACAATGAGCAGTTCTTC; CDR3aa: CASSQGLAGLNNEQFF
len: 15; j_gene: TRBJ2-7; abundance: .; d_gene: .; v_gene: TRBV7-9; CDR3nt: TGTGCCAGCAGCTTAGGTTGGACGGGGGGCAACGAGCAGTACTTC; CDR3aa: CASSLGWTGGNEQYF
len: 13; j_gene: TRBJ2-7; abundance: many; d_gene: .; v_gene: TRBV20-1; CDR3nt: TGCAGTGCTAGAGCCTCTGGGGTCGGCGAGCAGTACTTC; CDR3aa: CSARASGVGEQYF
len: 13; j_gene: TRBJ2-3; abundance: few; d_gene: .; v_gene: TRBV30; CDR3nt: TGTGCCTGCCGGGGTCGAAGCACAGATACGCAGTATTTT; CDR3aa: CACRGRSTDTQYF
len: 13; j_gene: TRBJ1-1; abundance: .; d_gene: .; v_gene: TRBV18; CDR3nt: TGTGCCAGCTCAATCGGACAGAACACTGAAGCTTTCTTT; CDR3aa: CASSIGQNTEAFF
len: 14; j_gene: TRBJ1-6; abundance: many; d_gene: .; v_gene: TRBV11-2; CDR3nt: TGTGCCAGCAGCTTAGTGGGCGGACCGGCGCCCCTCCACTTT; CDR3aa: CASSLVGGPAPLHF